The 9 T cell receptor beta chains given below trace back to one sample, sequenced in a study of shared clonotypes between healthy human individuals. This table comes from immunoSEQ multiplex PCR, and its TCRdb copy is limited to in-frame clones, with some not included. The table lists 2 million to 3 million clones, 80% to 95% of them singletons. What was sequenced was naive CD4+ T cells from PBMCs. This sample's subset: CD45RA+ positively selected. The origin of the receptors is a man aged 18 to 30 in good health. Some clones in this sample may be carry-over from other donors' samples.

In its sample, this clone was seen once. The chain employs TRBV11-2 and TRBJ2-2, with 7 bases that match TRBD2. CDR1 and CDR2 from the germline V gene are SGHAT and FQNNGV. The CDR3 contains 18 residues. V dropped 5 bases and J dropped 4; count of bases not matched to a gene: 16. For the CDR3, the DNA is TGTGCCAGCAGCCCCGTGCAGTTAGCGGGTTTATTCACCGGGGAGCTGTTTTTT. Translation gives CASSPVQLAGLFTGELFF. Full variable domain (remainder filled in from reference TRBV11-2 and TRBJ2-2): EAGVAQSPRYKIIEKRQSVAFWCNPISGHATLYWYQQILGQGPKLLIQFQNNGVVDDSQLPKDRFSAERLKGVDSTLKIQPAKLEDSAVYLCASSPVQLAGLFTGELFFGEGSRLTVL.

This chain links TRBV6-5 with TRBJ1-3, with D hard to call. Trimming pared 0 bases from V and 6 bases from J, leaving 12 bases between. This CDR3 has 15 amino acids. Germline loops: CDR1 MNHEY, CDR2 SVGAGI. CDR3: CASSYSGSGENTIYF. The CDR3 nucleotides are TGTGCCAGCAGTTACTCTGGCTCTGGTGAAAACACCATATATTTT.

The gene calls are TRBV18 and TRBJ2-5; D unresolved. CDR1 is KGHSH and CDR2 is LQKENI in the germline V gene. The length of the CDR3 is 15 residues. Trimming stripped 8 bases from V and 4 bases from J, with 20 bases between. This CDR3 is CASTRVRPSGETQYF. The CDR3 DNA sequence: TGTGCCAGCACCCGTGTAAGGCCGTCCGGAGAGACCCAGTACTTC.

The CDR3 reads CASSLGPKETQYF. Written as DNA, the CDR3 is TGTGCCAGCAGCTTAGGTCCTAAGGAGACCCAGTACTTC. The V and J genes are TRBV11-3 and TRBJ2-5; no reliable D call. Per germline, CDR1 SGHNT and CDR2 YENEEA. The CDR3 totals 13 residues. Trimming took 1 base from V and 5 from J, leaving 8 bases between them. The full variable domain, rest sourced from reference TRBV11-3 and TRBJ2-5, is EAGVVQSPRYKIIEKKQPVAFWCNPISGHNTLYWYLQNLGQGPELLIRYENEEAVDDSQLPKDRFSAERLKGVDSTLKIQPAELGDSAVYLCASSLGPKETQYFGPGTRLLVL.

Comments on this clone: Other DNA sequences in the sample encode the same CDR3. The chain recombines TRBV19 with TRBJ1-1, with D unclear. CDR1 is LNHDA, CDR2 SQIVND, per germline (reference sequence). This CDR3 has 16 amino acids. The ends were cut back, 4 bases at V and 1 base at J, with 16 bases in the middle. CDR3 nucleotide sequence: TGTGCCAGTAGTAACCGGCCTGCGCCGGCGAACACTGAAGCTTTCTTT. This encodes CASSNRPAPANTEAFF.

V usage is TRBV27 and J usage is TRBJ2-7; possibly TRBD1 for D (5 bases). V was shortened by 5 bases and J by 2 bases, with 10 bases between the two germline ends. This CDR3 spans 13 amino acids. Germline-derived CDR1 and CDR2 are MNHEY and SMNVEV (reference sequence). The CDR3 sequence: CASSTLTAYEQYF. The CDR3 DNA follows: TGTGCCAGCAGTACCCTGACAGCCTACGAGCAGTACTTC.

The V and J genes are TRBV18 and TRBJ2-2; 8 bases agree with TRBD2. This CDR3 contains 15 residues. V lost 1 base, J lost 4 bases, and 2 bases stayed unmatched. Germline V gene lookup returns CDR1 KGHSH and CDR2 LQKENI. DNA of the CDR3: TGTGCCAGCTCACCACGTAGCGGGGTCACCGGGGAGCTGTTTTTT. Protein: CASSPRSGVTGELFF.

This clone appeared a few times. The chain is built from TRBV29-1 and TRBJ1-1; tentative D call: TRBD1 (5 bases). The CDR3 runs 16 residues. Germline V gene sequence: CDR1 SQVTM, CDR2 ANQGSEA. The V and J ends lost 3 bases and 1 base respectively, with 18 bases between them. This CDR3 reads CSVDHRWGRANTEAFF. CDR3 coding DNA: TGCAGCGTTGATCATCGGTGGGGGAGGGCGAACACTGAAGCTTTCTTT.

This rearrangement joins TRBV9 to TRBJ2-3; 9 nucleotides line up with TRBD1. In germline, CDR1 is SGDLS, CDR2 YYNGEE. V trimming: 3 bases; J trimming: 1 base; junction bases outside the gene matches: 6. The CDR3 consists of 16 residues. DNA of the CDR3: TGTGCCAGCAGCGCAATACGGACAGGGGGCACAGATACGCAGTATTTT. Translating it yields CASSAIRTGGTDTQYF.